The T cell receptor (beta chain) under discussion was sequenced for a study of blood T cell repertoires in COVID-19. Some clones are missing from TCRdb's copy, which holds only in-frame ones; the method was immunoSEQ multiplex PCR. Of around 370,000 clones in the sample, more than 75% were seen once. Trimming took 2 bases from V and 0 from J, leaving 4 bases between them. Germline loops: CDR1 MNHEY, CDR2 SMNVEV (reference sequence). This CDR3 region has 13 residues. The chain links TRBV27 to TRBJ1-1, with D unclear. Sequencing was done on a sample of PBMCs or T cells enriched from blood (not recorded which). The receptor's source is a woman younger than 30 who had recovered from COVID-19. The CDR3: CASSLEVNTEAFF. CDR3 sequence (DNA): TGTGCCAGCAGTTTAGAGGTGAACACTGAAGCTTTCTTT.